This note documents a single T cell receptor beta chain sequence. Its antigen is as yet unknown. A library of TCRbeta sequences, prepared with unique molecular identifiers, was generated. TCRdb reprocessed the PCR reads via MiXCR and lists one record per CDR3 protein. Here the sample spans about a million distinct CDR3 sequences, roughly 31% being singletons. This specimen belongs to a study of T-cell reconstitution after alpha-beta-depleted transplantation in children. General study results and limits: Expanded graft clones numbering several hundred reportedly gave rise to alpha-beta T cells about two months after transplant.

The germline V and J ends were trimmed by 7 bases and 6 bases, with 6 bases remaining between them. This CDR3 contains 11 residues. The rearrangement links TRBV12-3 or TRBV12-4 to TRBJ2-2; D is uncertain. This TCR derives from a boy under two years old who had a stem cell transplant for SCID, so the T cells may come from the graft donor. The specimen comprised PBMCs, mostly from graft donor cells, sampled 360 days after TCRalphabeta/CD19-depleted stem cell transplant. The CDR3 loop is CASIGSGELFF. The DNA of the CDR3 is TGTGCCAGCATAGGGTCCGGGGAGCTGTTTTTT.